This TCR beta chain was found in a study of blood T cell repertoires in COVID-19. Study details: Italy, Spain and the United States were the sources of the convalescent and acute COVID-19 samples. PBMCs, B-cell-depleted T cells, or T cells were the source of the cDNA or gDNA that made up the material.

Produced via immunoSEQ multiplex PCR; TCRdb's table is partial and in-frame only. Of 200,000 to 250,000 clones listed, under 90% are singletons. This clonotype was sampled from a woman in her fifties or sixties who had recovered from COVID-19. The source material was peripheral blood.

CDR3 sequence reads: CASGTRGIHGYTF. DNA of the CDR3: TGTGCCAGCGGAACAAGGGGGATCCATGGCTACACCTTC. The genes are TRBV6-6 and TRBJ1-2; TRBD1 might be the D (6 bases). This CDR3 has 13 amino acids. V dropped 8 bases and J dropped 6 bases, with 16 bases sitting between them. From germline, CDR1 is MNHNY and CDR2 SVGAGI (reference sequence).